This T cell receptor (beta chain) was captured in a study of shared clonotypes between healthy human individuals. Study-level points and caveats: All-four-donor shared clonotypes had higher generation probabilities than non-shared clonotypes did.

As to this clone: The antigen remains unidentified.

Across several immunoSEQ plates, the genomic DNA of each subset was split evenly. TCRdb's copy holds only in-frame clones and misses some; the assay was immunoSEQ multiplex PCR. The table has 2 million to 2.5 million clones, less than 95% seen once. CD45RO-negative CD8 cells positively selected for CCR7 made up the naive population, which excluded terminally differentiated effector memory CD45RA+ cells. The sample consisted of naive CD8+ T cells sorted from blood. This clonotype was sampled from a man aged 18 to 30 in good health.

The CDR3 bases are TGTGCCAGCAGTGTATTACAGGGGGCCTCCAGAACGCTGTTTTTT. Protein sequence: CASSVLQGASRTLFF. V and J are TRBV2 and TRBJ1-4; 9 nucleotides match TRBD1. This CDR3 has 15 residues. Germline loops: CDR1 SNHLY, CDR2 FYNNEI. V lost 4 bases and J lost 14; bases outside the gene matches: 14.